This passage covers 19 T cell receptor beta chains from one sample sequenced in a study of T-cell memory formation after mild COVID-19. From the 5' RACE reads, TCRdb called clonotypes with MiXCR, one entry per CDR3 protein. The data contain fewer than 250,000 distinct CDR3 sequences, under 30% of them singletons. The sequenced material came from PBMCs or a T cell subset sorted from them (not recorded which). The receptors come from an adult woman who had mild COVID-19 (a few samples of this study predate the infection). Cell type and time point are not known.

A few counts support this clonotype. The V gene is TRBV5-6, the J gene TRBJ1-6, with D possibly being TRBD1 (5 bases). CDR1 is SGHDT, CDR2 YYEEEE, per germline. V was pared by 4 bases and J by 8 bases, with 7 bases between. CDR3 length: 12 residues. The CDR3 loop reads CASSPGDSPLHF. CDR3 nucleotides: TGTGCCAGCAGCCCGGGGGATTCACCCCTCCACTTT.

The chain links TRBV5-1 to TRBJ1-2; D ambiguous. V shed 2 bases and J shed 8 bases, with 13 bases lying between them. The germline CDR1 and CDR2 sequences are SGHRS and YFSETQ. This CDR3 is built from 13 residues. CDR3 bases: TGCGCCAGCAGCTTTCGAGGAATGCACGGCTACACCTTC. Translating it yields CASSFRGMHGYTF.

The rearrangement uses TRBV7-9 and TRBJ2-3; D unresolved. CDR1 SEHNR and CDR2 FQNEAQ come from the germline V gene (reference sequence). This CDR3 region has 15 residues. Trimming pared 2 bases from V and 4 bases from J, leaving 13 bases between. CDR3 nucleotide sequence: TGTGCCAGCAGCTTAAGGGAACTATCGGCAGATACGCAGTATTTT. It is translated as CASSLRELSADTQYF.

The gene calls are TRBV7-2 and TRBJ2-7; D tentatively fits TRBD1 or TRBD2 (6 bases each). The germline V and J ends were trimmed by 3 bases and 6 bases, with 18 bases remaining between them. There are 15 residues in the CDR3. Germline assignment: CDR1 SGHTA and CDR2 FQGNSA. CDR3 sequence: CASSLWGARGVEQYF. CDR3 in DNA: TGTGCCAGCAGCTTGTGGGGGGCCCGAGGGGTCGAGCAGTACTTC.

J is TRBJ1-4 and V is TRBV4-1; D unresolved. The CDR3 is made up of 16 amino acids. The germline V gene has CDR1 MGHRA and CDR2 YSYEKL. V dropped 0 bases and J dropped 0 bases, with 8 bases sitting between them. The CDR3 nucleotides read TGCGCCAGCAGCCAAGATATGGTTGCAACTAATGAAAAACTGTTTTTT. This gives the protein CASSQDMVATNEKLFF.

The rearrangement joins TRBV15 to TRBJ2-4, with a possible D match to TRBD1 (6 bases). CDR3 length: 16 residues. The V and J ends lost 1 base and 8 bases respectively, with 18 bases between them. Germline V lookup: CDR1 LNHNV, CDR2 YYDKDF (reference sequence). The chain's CDR3 is CATSRATGTLLDIQYF. The CDR3 bases are TGTGCCACCAGCAGAGCTACCGGGACACTGTTGGACATTCAGTACTTC.

In this sample, this clonotype turned up a few times. The rearrangement links TRBV10-3 to TRBJ2-1, with a tentative D call TRBD1 (6 bases). Germline CDR1 ENHRY, CDR2 SYGVKD. The CDR3 covers 15 residues. V dropped 4 bases and J dropped 3 bases, with 13 bases sitting between them. CDR3 sequence reads: CAISAGAGSYNEQFF. The CDR3 coding sequence is TGTGCCATCAGTGCAGGGGCGGGTAGCTACAATGAGCAGTTCTTC.

The V call is TRBV11-2, the J call TRBJ2-5; the match to TRBD1 covers 7 bases. V was clipped by 5 bases and J by 1 base; unmatched bases: 4. Looked up from germline, CDR1 is SGHAT and CDR2 is FQNNGV. This CDR3 has 14 residues. DNA for the CDR3: TGTGCCAGCAGCCTAGGGACAGCCCAAGAGACCCAGTACTTC. The encoded protein is CASSLGTAQETQYF.

The chain carries TRBV4-1 and TRBJ2-3; 11 positions agree with TRBD1. This CDR3 has 18 residues. The germline V gene has CDR1 MGHRA and CDR2 YSYEKL. Unmatched junction bases numbered 8, after V lost 1 base and J lost 2 bases. In DNA, the CDR3 is TGCGCCAGCAGCCAAGTTGCCGGGACAGGGGGTGCCACAGATACGCAGTATTTT. The encoded protein is CASSQVAGTGGATDTQYF.

This chain uses TRBV2 with TRBJ2-1, with D possibly TRBD2 on 5 matching bases. This CDR3 has 12 residues. Between the trimmed V and J ends, which lost 6 bases and 6 bases, there was a span of 9 bases. CDR1 is SNHLY, CDR2 FYNNEI, per germline. The CDR3 loop is CASRAGGNEQFF. The CDR3, as DNA: TGTGCCAGCAGGGCGGGTGGCAATGAGCAGTTCTTC.

The V gene is TRBV4-3, the J gene TRBJ2-2; 7 bases agree with TRBD2. The V and J ends lost 4 bases and 3 bases, in that order; junction bases with no gene match: 11. Germline lookup yields CDR1 LGHNA and CDR2 YSLEER. There are 17 residues in the CDR3. This CDR3 reads CASSPSMGGRHTGELFF. The CDR3 DNA sequence: TGCGCCAGCAGCCCCAGTATGGGCGGGAGACACACCGGGGAGCTGTTTTTT.

This clonotype came up a few times. V is TRBV5-5 and J is TRBJ2-5; D possibly matches TRBD1 or TRBD2 (5 bases each). CDR3 size: 15 residues. CDR1 is SGHKS and CDR2 is YYEKEE in the germline V gene (reference sequence). Trimming shortened V by 3 bases and J by 2 bases, and 14 bases separated the two germline ends. Here the CDR3 reads CASSWGYGEQETQYF. The CDR3, as DNA: TGTGCCAGCAGCTGGGGGTATGGGGAACAAGAGACCCAGTACTTC.

V and J are TRBV11-3 and TRBJ2-3; 8 bases line up with TRBD2. CDR1 is SGHNT, CDR2 YENEEA, per germline. The trim removed 5 bases at V and 6 bases at J, leaving 13 bases unmatched. The CDR3 totals 16 residues. CDR3 nucleotides: TGTGCCAGCAGCGCCTCCCTGACTAGCGTATCGGATACGCAGTATTTT. Translating gives CASSASLTSVSDTQYF.

The chain combines TRBV9 with TRBJ2-1; D gene uncertain. V was cut by 3 bases and J by 10 bases, with 11 bases left in between. CDR3 size: 12 residues. CDR1 is SGDLS, CDR2 YYNGEE, per germline. CDR3 protein: CASSGPSQEQFF. CDR3 nucleotides: TGTGCCAGCAGCGGCCCCTCCCAGGAGCAGTTCTTC.

This clonotype showed up just a few times. J is TRBJ1-2 and V is TRBV5-1; the D gene is possibly TRBD1 (5 bases). Germline V gene sequence: CDR1 SGHRS, CDR2 YFSETQ. The length of the CDR3 is 14 residues. V gave up 7 bases and J gave up 4 bases, with 17 bases separating them. CDR3 residues: CASATESDPYGYTF. CDR3 bases: TGCGCCAGCGCGACAGAGTCTGACCCCTATGGCTACACCTTC.

V and J are TRBV5-1 and TRBJ1-5; 9 bases line up with TRBD1. The CDR3 is 14 residues long. The trim removed 3 bases at V and 5 bases at J, leaving 3 bases unmatched. Germline CDR1 is SGHRS and CDR2 is YFSETQ. For the CDR3, the DNA is TGCGCCAGCAGCTCCACAGGGGGCGATCAGCCCCAGCATTTT. The encoded protein is CASSSTGGDQPQHF. Filled out from reference TRBV5-1 and TRBJ1-5, the complete variable domain reads KAGVTQTPRYLIKTRGQQVTLSCSPISGHRSVSWYQQTPGQGLQFLFEYFSETQRNKGNFPGRFSGRQFSNSRSEMNVSTLELGDSALYLCASSSTGGDQPQHFGDGTRLSIL.

This clonotype was recorded a few times. The CDR3 loop reads CASSTREILETQYF. The CDR3 DNA reads TGTGCCAGCAGCACGCGGGAAATCCTAGAGACCCAGTACTTC. The chain combines TRBV7-2 with TRBJ2-5; maybe TRBD2 (6 bases). The CDR3 contains 14 residues. V was shortened by 5 bases and J by 4 bases, with 14 bases between the two germline ends. Per germline, CDR1 SGHTA and CDR2 FQGNSA.

This clonotype has more than one count but fewer than ten. This chain joins TRBV27 and TRBJ2-7, with TRBD2 matching over 14 bases. The V segment lost 5 bases and the J segment 8 bases; nucleotides outside the gene matches: 8. There are 15 residues in the CDR3. Germline CDR1 and CDR2: MNHEY and SMNVEV (reference sequence). CDR3 DNA sequence: TGTGCCAGCAGTCGGCCGGGACTAGCGGGAGACCAGCAGTACTTC. Protein sequence: CASSRPGLAGDQQYF.

This clonotype was seen only a few times. CDR3 region: CASSSPGRSNTGELFF. CDR3 coding DNA: TGTGCCAGCAGTTCCCCGGGGAGGTCGAACACCGGGGAGCTGTTTTTT. The chain employs TRBV12-3 or TRBV12-4 and TRBJ2-2; D is possibly TRBD2 (6 bases). Trimming took 4 bases from V and 0 from J, leaving 12 bases between them. The CDR3 consists of 16 residues.